Listed below are T cell receptor beta chains from one sample, sequenced in a study of shared clonotypes between healthy human individuals. The repertoire was sequenced with immunoSEQ multiplex PCR; TCRdb's copy has only in-frame clones and lacks some. The sample comprises over a million clones, about 98.5% of which are singletons, and about 0.34% rests with the top ten. The sample taken for sequencing was naive CD4+ T cells sorted from blood. The receptors shown here come from a man aged 30 to 39 in good health. Both conserved end residues are part of each CDR3. The D gene is left open where the match is weak. Clone size appears in some rows only: once, few, many, or a class for an expanded clone.

-	TRBV7-2	TRBJ1-5	TRBD1	CASSRDRGQPQHF	TGTGCCAGCAGCCGGGACAGAGGTCAGCCCCAGCATTTT
once	TRBV6-6	TRBJ2-7	-	CASSYRVGGTSYEQYF	TGTGCCAGCAGTTATAGGGTGGGAGGAACGTCCTACGAGCAGTACTTC
-	TRBV7-8	TRBJ2-2	-	CASSLNRANTGELFF	TGTGCCAGCAGCTTGAACAGGGCGAACACCGGGGAGCTGTTTTTT
-	TRBV7-4	TRBJ1-4	TRBD1	CASSLADIGDRVSTNEKLFF	TGTGCCAGCAGCTTAGCGGATATCGGGGACAGGGTTAGTACTAATGAAAAACTGTTTTTT
-	TRBV7-9	TRBJ1-5	-	CASSLGVGLGSNQPQHF	TGTGCCAGCAGCTTAGGCGTAGGTCTGGGTAGCAATCAGCCCCAGCATTTT
once	TRBV10-2	TRBJ1-5	TRBD1	CASSDRSSFQPQHF	TGCGCCAGTTCGGACAGGAGCTCATTCCAGCCCCAGCATTTT
-	TRBV2	TRBJ1-5	TRBD1	CASSLWTGGQPQHF	TGTGCCAGCAGTTTATGGACAGGGGGGCAGCCCCAGCATTTT
few	TRBV6-5	TRBJ1-5	-	CASRRANQPQHF	TGTGCCAGCAGACGCGCCAATCAGCCCCAGCATTTT
-	TRBV5-1	TRBJ2-7	TRBD1	CASSLSLGTGTYEQYF	TGCGCCAGCAGCTTGAGCCTCGGGACAGGGACCTACGAGCAGTACTTC
-	TRBV28	TRBJ1-4	-	CASSGEGLREKLFF	TGTGCCAGCAGTGGCGAAGGTTTACGGGAAAAACTGTTTTTT
once	TRBV30	TRBJ2-7	TRBD1	CAWSVRTGVVSEQYF	TGTGCCTGGAGTGTCCGGACAGGGGTCGTAAGCGAGCAGTACTTC
-	TRBV5-1	TRBJ2-1	-	CASSFTGRSKTNEQFF	TGCGCCAGCAGCTTTACAGGGCGCTCAAAGACTAATGAGCAGTTCTTC
-	TRBV5-1	TRBJ2-2	-	CASSLVADGELFF	TGCGCCAGCAGCTTGGTGGCGGACGGGGAGCTGTTTTTT
-	TRBV12-2	TRBJ1-2	-	CASRLAEVERGYTF	TGTGCAAGTCGCTTAGCGGAGGTTGAGCGTGGCTACACCTTC
-	TRBV10-3	TRBJ2-1	TRBD2	CAISEVSGSRNEQFF	TGTGCCATCAGTGAGGTTAGCGGGAGTAGAAATGAGCAGTTCTTC
-	TRBV6-1	TRBJ1-2	TRBD1	CASRDRGLGNYGYTF	TGTGCCAGCAGAGACAGGGGGTTAGGTAACTATGGCTACACCTTC
-	TRBV2	TRBJ2-7	TRBD1	CASSARGLYEQYF	TGTGCCAGCAGTGCAAGGGGGCTATACGAGCAGTACTTC
-	TRBV19	TRBJ2-2	-	CASGLQGHGELFF	TGTGCCAGTGGATTACAGGGACACGGGGAGCTGTTTTTT
-	TRBV15	TRBJ2-3	-	CATSGGPSTDTQYF	TGTGCCACCAGCGGCGGACCTAGCACAGATACGCAGTATTTT
-	TRBV7-8	TRBJ1-2	TRBD1	CASSLAPQGASYGYTF	TGTGCCAGCAGCTTAGCTCCCCAGGGGGCGAGCTATGGCTACACCTTC
-	TRBV5-1	TRBJ2-1	-	CASSLAPDYNEQFF	TGCGCCAGCAGCTTGGCCCCAGACTACAATGAGCAGTTCTTC
-	TRBV11-2	TRBJ2-2	-	CASSLDLGRSSDTGELFF	TGTGCCAGCAGCTTAGATCTTGGAAGGTCATCTGACACCGGGGAGCTGTTTTTT